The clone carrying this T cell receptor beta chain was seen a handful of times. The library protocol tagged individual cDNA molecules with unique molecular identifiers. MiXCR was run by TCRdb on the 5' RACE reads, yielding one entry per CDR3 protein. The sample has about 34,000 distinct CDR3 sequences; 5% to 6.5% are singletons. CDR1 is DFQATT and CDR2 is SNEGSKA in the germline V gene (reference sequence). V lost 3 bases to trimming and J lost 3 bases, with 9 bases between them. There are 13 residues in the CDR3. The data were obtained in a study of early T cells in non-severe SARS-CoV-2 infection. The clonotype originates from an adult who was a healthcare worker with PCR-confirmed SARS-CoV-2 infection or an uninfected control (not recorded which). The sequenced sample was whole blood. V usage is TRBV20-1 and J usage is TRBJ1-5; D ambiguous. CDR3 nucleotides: TGCAGTGCTAGTCGGGGAAACAATCAGCCCCAGCATTTT. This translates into CSASRGNNQPQHF.